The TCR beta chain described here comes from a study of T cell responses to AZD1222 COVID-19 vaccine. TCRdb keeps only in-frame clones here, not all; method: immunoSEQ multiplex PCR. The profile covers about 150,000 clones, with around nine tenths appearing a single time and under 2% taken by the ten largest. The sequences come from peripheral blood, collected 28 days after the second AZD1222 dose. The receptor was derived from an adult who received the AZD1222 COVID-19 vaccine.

The CDR3 loop is CATNPASSYNEQFF. The CDR3 DNA reads as TGTGCCACCAATCCGGCGAGCTCCTACAATGAGCAGTTCTTC. The chain carries TRBV15 and TRBJ2-1; D gene uncertain. The CDR3 has 14 amino acids. V was trimmed by 7 bases and J by 0 bases, leaving 10 bases between them. CDR1 is LNHNV and CDR2 is YYDKDF in the germline V gene (reference sequence). Full variable domain (remainder filled in from reference TRBV15 and TRBJ2-1): DAMVIQNPRYQVTQFGKPVTLSCSQTLNHNVMYWYQQKSSQAPKLLFHYYDKDFNNEADTPDNFQSRRPNTSFCFLDIRSPGLGDTAMYLCATNPASSYNEQFFGPGTRLTVL.